Included here is one T cell receptor beta chain sequence, with context. The antigen is not known. CDR3 length: 13 amino acids. The J segment lost 8 bases and the V segment lost 4 bases, leaving 3 bases of the junction unmatched. The germline V gene encodes CDR1 SGHNT and CDR2 YYREEE (reference sequence). The PCR contained 60 Vbeta and 13 Jbeta primers. Method: immunoSEQ multiplex PCR; TCRdb's copy keeps in-frame clones and lacks some. The table has 100,000 or so clones, over 70% seen once. This sample was included in a study of cytomegalovirus exposure and HLA in healthy donors. Study-level information: Out of fewer than 500 genotyped donors, roughly 78% belonged to the Caucasian-associated ancestry cluster.

The study's findings and limits: The authors later found most CMV-associated TCR beta chains appeared HLA-restricted. An assumption of roughly uniform sequencing depth across donors underlay the presence/absence analyses. TRBV6-2, TRBV6-3 and some other V segments were unresolvable in 87-base-pair reads.

Sequencing used PBMCs. The chain carries TRBV5-4 and TRBJ2-1, with 10 bases that match TRBD1. The receptor's source is a woman aged 40 to 50 in good health and CMV-seronegative. CDR3 protein: CASSPGTGDEQFF. The CDR3 nucleotides read TGTGCCAGCAGCCCCGGGACAGGGGATGAGCAGTTCTTC.